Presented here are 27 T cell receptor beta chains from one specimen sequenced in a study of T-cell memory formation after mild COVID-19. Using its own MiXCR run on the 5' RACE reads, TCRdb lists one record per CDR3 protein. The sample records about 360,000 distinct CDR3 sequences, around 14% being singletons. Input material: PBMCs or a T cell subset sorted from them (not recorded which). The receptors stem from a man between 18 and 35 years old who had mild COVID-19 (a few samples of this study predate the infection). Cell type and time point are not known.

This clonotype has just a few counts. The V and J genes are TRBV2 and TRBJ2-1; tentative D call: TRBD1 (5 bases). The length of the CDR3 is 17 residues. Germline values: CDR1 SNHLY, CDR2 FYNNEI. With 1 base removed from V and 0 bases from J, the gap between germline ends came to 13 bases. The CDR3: CASSEEGLFSSYNEQFF. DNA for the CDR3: TGTGCCAGCAGTGAAGAGGGGCTATTCAGCTCCTACAATGAGCAGTTCTTC.

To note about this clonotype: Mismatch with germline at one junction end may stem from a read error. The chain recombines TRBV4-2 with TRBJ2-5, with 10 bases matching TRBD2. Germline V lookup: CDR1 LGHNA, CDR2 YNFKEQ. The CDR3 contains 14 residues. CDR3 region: CASSQGTSEETQYF. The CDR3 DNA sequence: TGTGCCAGCAGTCAAGGGACTAGCGAAGAGACCCAGTACTTC.

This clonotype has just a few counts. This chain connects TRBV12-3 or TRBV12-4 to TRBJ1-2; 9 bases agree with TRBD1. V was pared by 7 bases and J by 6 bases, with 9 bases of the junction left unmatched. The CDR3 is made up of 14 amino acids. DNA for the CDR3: TGTGCCAGCAAAGACCGGGACAGGGAGGATGGCTACACCTTC. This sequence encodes CASKDRDREDGYTF.

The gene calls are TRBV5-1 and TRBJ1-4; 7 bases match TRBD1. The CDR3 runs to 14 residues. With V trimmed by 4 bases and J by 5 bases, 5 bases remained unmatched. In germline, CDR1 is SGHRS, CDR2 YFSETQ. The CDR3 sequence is CASSVGQLNEKLFF. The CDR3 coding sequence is TGCGCCAGCAGCGTGGGACAGCTCAATGAAAAACTGTTTTTT.

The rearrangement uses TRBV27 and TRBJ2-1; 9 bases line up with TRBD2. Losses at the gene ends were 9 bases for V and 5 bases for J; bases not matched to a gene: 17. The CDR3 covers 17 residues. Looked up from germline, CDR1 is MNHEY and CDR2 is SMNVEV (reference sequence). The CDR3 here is CARRDLYLAGPNNEQFF. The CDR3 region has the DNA TGTGCCAGGCGCGACTTATACCTAGCGGGGCCTAACAATGAGCAGTTCTTC.

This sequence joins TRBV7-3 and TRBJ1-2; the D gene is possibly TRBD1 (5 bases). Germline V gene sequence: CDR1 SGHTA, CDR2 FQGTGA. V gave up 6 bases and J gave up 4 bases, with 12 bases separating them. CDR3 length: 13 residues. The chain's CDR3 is CASSPGRLYGYTF. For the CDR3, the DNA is TGTGCCAGCAGTCCGGGACGGCTCTATGGCTACACCTTC.

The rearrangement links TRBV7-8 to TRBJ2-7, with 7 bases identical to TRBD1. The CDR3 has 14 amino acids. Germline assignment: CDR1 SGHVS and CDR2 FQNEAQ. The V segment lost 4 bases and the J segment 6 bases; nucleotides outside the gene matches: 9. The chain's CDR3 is CASSSTSTGSEQYV. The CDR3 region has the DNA TGTGCCAGCAGCTCTACCTCGACAGGGTCCGAGCAGTACGTC.

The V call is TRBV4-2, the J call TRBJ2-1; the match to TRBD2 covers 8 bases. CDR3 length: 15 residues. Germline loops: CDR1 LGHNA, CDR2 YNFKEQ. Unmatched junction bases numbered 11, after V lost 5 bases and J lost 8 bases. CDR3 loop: CASSSGTSGFDEQFF. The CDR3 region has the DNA TGTGCCAGCAGCTCCGGGACTAGTGGTTTCGATGAGCAGTTCTTC.

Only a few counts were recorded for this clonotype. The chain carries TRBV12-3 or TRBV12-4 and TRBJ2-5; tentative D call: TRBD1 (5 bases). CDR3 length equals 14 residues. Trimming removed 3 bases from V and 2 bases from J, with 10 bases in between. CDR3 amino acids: CASSFQGRQETQYF. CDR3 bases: TGTGCCAGCAGTTTCCAGGGAAGGCAAGAGACCCAGTACTTC.

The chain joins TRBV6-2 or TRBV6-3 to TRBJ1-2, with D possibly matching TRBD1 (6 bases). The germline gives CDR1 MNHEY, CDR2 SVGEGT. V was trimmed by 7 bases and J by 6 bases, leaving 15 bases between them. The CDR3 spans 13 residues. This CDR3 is CASNERQGNGYTF. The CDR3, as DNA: TGTGCCAGCAACGAAAGGCAGGGGAATGGCTACACCTTC.

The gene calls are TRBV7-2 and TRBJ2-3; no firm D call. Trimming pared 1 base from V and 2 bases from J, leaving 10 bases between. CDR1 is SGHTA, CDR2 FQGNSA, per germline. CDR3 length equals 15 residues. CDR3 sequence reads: CASSLGVSLTDTQYF. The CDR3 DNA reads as TGTGCCAGCAGCTTAGGTGTGAGCCTCACAGATACGCAGTATTTT.

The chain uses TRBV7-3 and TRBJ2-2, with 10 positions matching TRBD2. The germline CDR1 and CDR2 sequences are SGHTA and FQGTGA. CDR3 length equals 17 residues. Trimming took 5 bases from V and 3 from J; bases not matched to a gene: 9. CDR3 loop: CASSTSGTSVYTGELFF. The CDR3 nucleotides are TGTGCCAGCAGCACCTCCGGGACTAGCGTTTACACCGGGGAGCTGTTTTTT.

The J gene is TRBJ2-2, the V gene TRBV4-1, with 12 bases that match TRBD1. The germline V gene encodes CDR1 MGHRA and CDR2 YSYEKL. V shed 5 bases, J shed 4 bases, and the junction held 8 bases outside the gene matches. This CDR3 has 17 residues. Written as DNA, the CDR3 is TGCGCCAGCAGCAAACCGGGACAGGGGGCTGGCACCGGGGAGCTGTTTTTT. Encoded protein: CASSKPGQGAGTGELFF.

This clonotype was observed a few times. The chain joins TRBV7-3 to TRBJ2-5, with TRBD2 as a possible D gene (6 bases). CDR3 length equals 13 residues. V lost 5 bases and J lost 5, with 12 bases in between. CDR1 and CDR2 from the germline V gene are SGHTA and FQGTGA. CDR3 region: CASSRASGETQYF. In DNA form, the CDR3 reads TGTGCCAGCAGCCGGGCGAGCGGGGAGACCCAGTACTTC.

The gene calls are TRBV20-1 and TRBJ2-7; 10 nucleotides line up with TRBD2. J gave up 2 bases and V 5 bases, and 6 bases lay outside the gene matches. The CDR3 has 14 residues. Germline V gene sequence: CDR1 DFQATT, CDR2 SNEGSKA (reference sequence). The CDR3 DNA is TGCAGTGCTGCCGGGACTAGCGAACCCTACGAGCAGTACTTC. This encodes CSAAGTSEPYEQYF.

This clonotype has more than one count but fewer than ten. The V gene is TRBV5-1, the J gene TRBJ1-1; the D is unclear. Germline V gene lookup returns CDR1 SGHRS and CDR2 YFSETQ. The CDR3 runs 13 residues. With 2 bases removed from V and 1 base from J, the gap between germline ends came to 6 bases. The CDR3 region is CASSFRKNTEAFF. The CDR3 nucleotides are TGCGCCAGCAGCTTCAGGAAGAACACTGAAGCTTTCTTT.

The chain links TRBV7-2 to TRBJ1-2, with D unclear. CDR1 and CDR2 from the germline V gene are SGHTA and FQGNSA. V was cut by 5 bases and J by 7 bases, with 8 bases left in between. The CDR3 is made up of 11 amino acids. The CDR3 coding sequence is TGTGCCAGCAGCCCTGGGCGTGGCTACACCTTC. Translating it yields CASSPGRGYTF.

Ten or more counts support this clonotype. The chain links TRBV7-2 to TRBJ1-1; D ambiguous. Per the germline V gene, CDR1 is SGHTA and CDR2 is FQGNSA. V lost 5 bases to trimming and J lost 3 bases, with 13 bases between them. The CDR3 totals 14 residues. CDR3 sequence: CASSLTAADTEAFF. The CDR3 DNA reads TGTGCCAGCAGCCTCACGGCGGCGGACACTGAAGCTTTCTTT.

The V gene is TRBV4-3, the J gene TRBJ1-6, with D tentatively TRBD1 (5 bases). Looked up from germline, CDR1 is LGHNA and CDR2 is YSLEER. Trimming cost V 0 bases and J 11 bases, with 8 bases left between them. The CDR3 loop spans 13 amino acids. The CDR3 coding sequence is TGCGCCAGCAGCCAAGATCTGGGGGCACCCCTCCACTTT. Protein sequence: CASSQDLGAPLHF.

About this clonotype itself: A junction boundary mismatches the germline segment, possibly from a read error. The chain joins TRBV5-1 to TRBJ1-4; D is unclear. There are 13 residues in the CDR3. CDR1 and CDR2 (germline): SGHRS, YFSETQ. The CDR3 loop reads CASSFATNEKLFF. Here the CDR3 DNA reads TGCGCCAGCAGCTTTGCAACTAATGAAAAATTGTTTTTT.

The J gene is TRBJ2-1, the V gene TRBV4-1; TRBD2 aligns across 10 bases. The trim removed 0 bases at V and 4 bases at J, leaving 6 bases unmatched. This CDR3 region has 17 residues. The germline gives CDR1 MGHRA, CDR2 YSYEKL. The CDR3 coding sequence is TGCGCCAGCAGCCAAGACGAGCGACTAGCGGGTTACAATGAGCAGTTCTTC. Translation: CASSQDERLAGYNEQFF.

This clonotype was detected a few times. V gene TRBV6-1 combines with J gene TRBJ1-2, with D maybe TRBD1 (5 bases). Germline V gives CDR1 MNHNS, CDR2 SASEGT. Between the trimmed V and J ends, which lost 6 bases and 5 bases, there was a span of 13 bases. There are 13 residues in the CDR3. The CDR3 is CASSSGAPYGYTF. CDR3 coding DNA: TGTGCCAGCAGCTCCGGGGCTCCTTATGGCTACACCTTC.

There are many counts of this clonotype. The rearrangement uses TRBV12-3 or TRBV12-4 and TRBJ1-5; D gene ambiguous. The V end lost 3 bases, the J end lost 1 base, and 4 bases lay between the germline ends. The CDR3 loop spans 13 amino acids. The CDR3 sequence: CASSFVSNQPQHF. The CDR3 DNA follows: TGTGCCAGCAGTTTTGTCAGCAATCAGCCCCAGCATTTT.

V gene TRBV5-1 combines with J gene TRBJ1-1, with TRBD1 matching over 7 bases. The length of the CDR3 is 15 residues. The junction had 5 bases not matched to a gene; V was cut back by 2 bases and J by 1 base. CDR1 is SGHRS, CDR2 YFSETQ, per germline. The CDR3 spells CASSLGTAWNTEAFF. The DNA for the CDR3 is TGCGCCAGCAGCTTAGGGACAGCCTGGAACACTGAAGCTTTCTTT.

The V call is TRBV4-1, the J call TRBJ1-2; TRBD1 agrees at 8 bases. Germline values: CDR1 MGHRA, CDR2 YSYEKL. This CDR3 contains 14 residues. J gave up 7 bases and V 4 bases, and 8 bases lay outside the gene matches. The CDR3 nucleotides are TGCGCCAGCAGCCCGCCGACAGGGGTTCCTGGCTACACCTTC. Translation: CASSPPTGVPGYTF.

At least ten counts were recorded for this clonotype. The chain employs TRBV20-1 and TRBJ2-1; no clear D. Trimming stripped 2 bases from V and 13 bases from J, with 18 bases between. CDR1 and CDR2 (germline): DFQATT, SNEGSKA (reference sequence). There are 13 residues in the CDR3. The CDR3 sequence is CSARTLSLDYQFF. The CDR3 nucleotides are TGCAGTGCTAGAACCTTAAGCTTGGATTACCAGTTCTTC.

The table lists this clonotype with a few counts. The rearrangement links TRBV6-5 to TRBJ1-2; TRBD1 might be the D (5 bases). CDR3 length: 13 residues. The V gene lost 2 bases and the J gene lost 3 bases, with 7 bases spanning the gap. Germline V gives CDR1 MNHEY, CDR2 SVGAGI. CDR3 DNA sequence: TGTGCCAGCAGTTACGACAGCCACTATGGCTACACCTTC. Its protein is CASSYDSHYGYTF.